The present entry profiles one T cell receptor beta chain with its context. This clonotype has only a few counts. This clone's antigen is unknown. The sample holds no much larger clone one base away, and base qualities are not on file. Amplification of TCR beta CDR3 regions was carried out from RNA transcripts. For the first round of RT-PCR on the TCR CDR3, the HTBI primer set was used together with the Qiagen OneStep RT-PCR kit. The libraries were constructed in a second round of multiplex PCR and then size-selected and purified. Sequencing of the libraries was done on an Illumina HiSeq2000 using paired-end 100 bp reads. As for the authors' bioinformatics: SOAPnuke was used to process the raw data, with reads discarded if the reads contained adapters or uncalled bases, had a mean Phred below 15, or lacked an exact constant-primer or identifier match. COPE v1.2.5 was used to merge the high-quality paired reads, and each unique nucleotide sequence was defined as a clonotype. MiTCR v1.1 was used to align the clonotypes against IMGT TRBV, TRBD and TRBJ reference segments. The analysis included only V-J combinations with a frequency above 0.0001, which together covered roughly 99% of the repertoires. The TCS score was defined as F50 (clonal expansion) divided by E x V (chaos), with BLOSUM62-based TCRdist calculated between CDR3 peptides within each V-J. Welch's t-statistics and random forest reduced around 520 V-J features to 13, which were used in a naive Bayes classifier (R e1071). Thyroid-blood repertoire similarity was quantified with the Morisita-Horn index. TCRdb's own reprocessing of the public reads used fastp at Q25 and MiXCR and kept productive beta chains. Entries are consolidated by CDR3 protein sequence, retaining the most common genes and DNA. These V and J calls originate from TCRdb's pipeline instead of the authors' own analysis. The sample table holds 450,000 to 700,000 distinct CDR3 sequences, of which about half were seen once. 19% of the sample comes from the top ten.

The data originate from a study of T cells in Graves' hyperthyroidism and ophthalmopathy (dated by TCRdb to the late 2010s). Concerning the study at large: To identify TCR V-J signatures that set the groups apart, the researchers used a discovery cohort of 95 to 100 patients, made up of approximately 43 with Graves' ophthalmopathy and around 58 with stable Graves' hyperthyroidism. Prospective prediction of ophthalmopathy was tested in an independent validation cohort consisting of some 19 hyperthyroidism patients and around 16 patients who later progressed to ophthalmopathy. The roughly 94 discovery patients were randomly divided into training and test sets at a 7:3 ratio. In more than 5 Graves' hyperthyroidism patients, the study also compared T-cell repertoires from thyroid tissue with T-cell repertoires from blood. After sampling, hyperthyroidism patients received methimazole starting at 30 mg daily, and ophthalmopathy patients received high-dose intravenous methylprednisolone. TCR Vbeta CDR3 sequencing of 135 peripheral blood samples (roughly 43 ophthalmopathy, about 80 hyperthyroidism and approximately 17 progressor patients) is reported in the paper. What the research found in general, with its limitations: No statistical method was used to fix the sample size in advance, and group allocation was not hidden from the investigators. Most expanded thyroid clonotypes (frequency above 0.001) were also detected in blood, a finding suggesting that blood repertoires may reflect thyroid immune responses. A 13 V-J signature model separated ophthalmopathy from stable hyperthyroidism, with approximately 87% sensitivity and approximately 81% specificity in cross-validation and 80%/75% in testing. In validation, progression to ophthalmopathy was predicted by the model with 70.59% sensitivity and 72% to 85% specificity, a median of about 6 months before onset.

Patients with uncontrolled infections, other autoimmune diseases, pregnancy or lactation were excluded. Clinical symptoms, serum thyroxine and TRAb, thyroid ultrasound, and orbital computed tomography formed the basis for the diagnoses. Trizol reagent was used to extract total RNA, and RNA quality was then checked on an Agilent 2100 Bioanalyzer. Input material: peripheral blood or thyroid tissue (not recorded which). This sequence was found in an adult woman with Graves' disease, either hyperthyroidism or ophthalmopathy (not recorded which).

The CDR3: CASSLAQGALGSPLHF. The DNA sequence is as follows: TGTGCCAGCAGCTTAGCACAGGGGGCATTGGGTTCACCCCTCCACTTT. The chain was built from TRBV7-2 and TRBJ1-6, with 9 central nucleotides matching TRBD1. Trimming accounts for 0 bases at V and 9 bases at J, while the number of junction bases matched to no gene is 6. The CDR3 sequence holds 16 residues, the cysteine and phenylalanine included. Of all the DNA, just the CDR3 is kept, 48 bases in frame from base 1. For CDR1 and CDR2, the germline V gene lists SGHTA and FQGNSA.